The following is a TCR beta chain sequence with its context. The antigen remains unidentified. Sequenced by immunoSEQ multiplex PCR; TCRdb stores in-frame clones only, minus some. The table records 60,000 to 100,000 clones, around 80% of them present only once. CDR1 is LGHNA and CDR2 is YSLEER in the germline V gene. The CDR3 is 14 residues long. The V end was cut by 2 bases, the J end by 4 bases, with 12 bases between. The sample originates from a study of OX40 agonist ivuxolimab in advanced cancers. The wider study: With ivuxolimab, an agonistic anti-OX40 (CD134) antibody, patients were treated.

Enrollment shut out patients with autoimmune disease history or systemic immunosuppression. Study-level points and caveats: In general, CD8+ T cells held more expanded clones than CD4+ did, on average.

The source material was CD4+ or CD8+ T cells sorted from blood, sampled in a trial of the OX40 agonist ivuxolimab. The clonotype was recovered from an adult with an advanced solid tumor such as melanoma, head and neck, liver or kidney cancer. This rearrangement joins TRBV4-3 to TRBJ2-7, with TRBD1 as a possible D gene (6 bases). In DNA, the CDR3 is TGCGCCAGCAGCCAATCCACCGGACAGTACGAGCAGTACTTC. Translating it yields CASSQSTGQYEQYF.